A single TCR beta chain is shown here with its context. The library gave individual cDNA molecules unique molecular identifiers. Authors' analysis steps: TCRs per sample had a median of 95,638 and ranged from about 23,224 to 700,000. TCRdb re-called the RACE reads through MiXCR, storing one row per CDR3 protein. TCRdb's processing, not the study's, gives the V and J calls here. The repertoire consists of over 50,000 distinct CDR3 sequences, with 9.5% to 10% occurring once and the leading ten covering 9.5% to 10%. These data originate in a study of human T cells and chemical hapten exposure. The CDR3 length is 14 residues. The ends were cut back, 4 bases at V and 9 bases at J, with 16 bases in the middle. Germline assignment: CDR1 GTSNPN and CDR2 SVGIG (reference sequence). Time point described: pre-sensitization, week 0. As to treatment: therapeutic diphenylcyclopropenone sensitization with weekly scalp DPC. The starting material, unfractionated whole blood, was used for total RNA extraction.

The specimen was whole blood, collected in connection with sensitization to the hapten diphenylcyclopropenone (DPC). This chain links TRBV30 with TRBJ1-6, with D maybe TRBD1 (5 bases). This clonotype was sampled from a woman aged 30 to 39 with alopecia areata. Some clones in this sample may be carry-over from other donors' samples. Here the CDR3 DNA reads TGTGCCTGGAATTGGGGCAGGGACCTTTCACCCCTCCACTTT. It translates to CAWNWGRDLSPLHF.